Shown below are 15 T cell receptor beta chains from a single sample sequenced in a study of T cell responses to AZD1222 COVID-19 vaccine. Assay used: immunoSEQ multiplex PCR; TCRdb lists only in-frame clones, some missing. The sample yields about 110,000 clones, about 85% seen once. The sample here was peripheral blood, taken on day 0 of AZD1222 vaccination. The receptors were gathered from an adult in good health.

The chain couples TRBV6-2 or TRBV6-3 to TRBJ1-1; TRBD1 is a possible D gene (5 bases). Looked up from germline, CDR1 is MNHEY and CDR2 is SVGEGT. The ends were cut back, 0 bases at V and 4 bases at J, with 12 bases in the middle. This CDR3 has 15 amino acids. The CDR3 loop reads CASSYSFGGGTEAFF. CDR3 sequence (DNA): TGTGCCAGCAGTTACTCGTTTGGGGGGGGCACTGAAGCTTTCTTT.

The CDR3, as DNA: TGCGCCAGCCGTTTAGGACTAGCGGGGGCGAACACCGGGGAGCTGTTTTTT. Residues: CASRLGLAGANTGELFF. The J gene is TRBJ2-2, the V gene TRBV5-1; 13 nucleotides agree with TRBD2. J was trimmed by 0 bases and V by 7 bases; bases with no gene match: 6. This CDR3 is built from 17 residues. Germline V gene sequence: CDR1 SGHRS, CDR2 YFSETQ.

J is TRBJ2-3 and V is TRBV3-1 (or the pseudogene TRBV3-2), with 12 nucleotides matching TRBD2. The CDR3 runs to 19 residues. V lost 0 bases and J lost 1; bases outside the gene matches: 8. CDR1 LGHDT and CDR2 YNNKEL come from the germline V gene (reference sequence). The CDR3 coding sequence is TGTGCCAGCAGCCAAGATCGGCTAGCGGGGGGGAGTGGCACAGATACGCAGTATTTT. Translation: CASSQDRLAGGSGTDTQYF.

The chain is built from TRBV18 and TRBJ1-1; D is unresolved. V was trimmed by 2 bases and J by 1 base, leaving 8 bases between them. The V gene's germline CDR1 is KGHSH and CDR2 LQKENI. The CDR3 has 14 residues. This CDR3 is CASSPSQRNTEAFF. DNA of the CDR3: TGTGCCAGCTCACCAAGCCAGAGGAACACTGAAGCTTTCTTT.

This clone has a handful of counts. V is TRBV19 and J is TRBJ1-2, with D uncertain. In germline, CDR1 is LNHDA, CDR2 SQIVND (reference sequence). V was cut by 1 base and J by 3 bases, with 9 bases left in between. The CDR3 consists of 14 residues. This chain's CDR3 is CASSIVVADYGYTF. In DNA form, the CDR3 reads TGTGCCAGTAGTATAGTGGTGGCGGACTATGGCTACACCTTC.

Points on this clone: The sample carries other DNA sequences with the same CDR3. The chain joins TRBV7-9 to TRBJ2-2; D not certain. CDR1 is SEHNR and CDR2 is FQNEAQ in the germline V gene (reference sequence). CDR3 size: 13 residues. The ends were cut back, 3 bases at V and 4 bases at J, with 6 bases in the middle. CDR3 in amino acids: CASSLGGTGELFF. CDR3 DNA: TGTGCCAGCAGCTTGGGTGGCACCGGGGAGCTGTTTTTT.

The chain employs TRBV3-1 (or the pseudogene TRBV3-2) and TRBJ1-1; D gene uncertain. Trimming stripped 1 base from V and 4 bases from J, with 7 bases between. CDR1 is LGHDT and CDR2 is YNNKEL in the germline V gene (reference sequence). The CDR3 is 13 residues long. For the CDR3, the DNA is TGTGCCAGCAGCCAAGTCCGTGGCACTGAAGCTTTCTTT. It yields the protein CASSQVRGTEAFF.

The chain joins TRBV2 to TRBJ1-2; 8 bases are shared with TRBD1. Losses at the gene ends were 2 bases for V and 1 base for J; bases not matched to a gene: 3. Looked up from germline, CDR1 is SNHLY and CDR2 is FYNNEI. The length of the CDR3 is 15 residues. DNA of the CDR3: TGTGCCAGCAGTGAATGGACAGGGCGTAACTATGGCTACACCTTC. The encoded protein is CASSEWTGRNYGYTF.

This chain links TRBV9 with TRBJ2-3, with TRBD2 matching 8 bases. The CDR3 is made up of 16 amino acids. Germline V gene data show CDR1 as SGDLS and CDR2 as YYNGEE. Trimming took 7 bases from V and 1 from J; bases not matched to a gene: 11. In DNA form, the CDR3 reads TGTGCCAGCCGGACGGGGGGGACTTGGGGCACAGATACGCAGTATTTT. This gives the protein CASRTGGTWGTDTQYF.

This clone is a singleton in its sample. The chain joins TRBV5-6 to TRBJ2-7; 12 bases agree with TRBD2. Germline V gives CDR1 SGHDT, CDR2 YYEEEE. Losses at the gene ends were 2 bases for V and 7 bases for J; bases not matched to a gene: 13. CDR3 length: 17 residues. CDR3 residues: CASSFDGRLAGGGEQYF. The CDR3 coding sequence is TGTGCCAGCAGCTTCGACGGGCGCCTAGCGGGAGGGGGTGAGCAGTACTTC.

J is TRBJ2-5 and V is TRBV27; D not certain. Between the trimmed V and J ends, which lost 2 bases and 1 base, there was a span of 8 bases. The CDR3 runs to 14 residues. In germline, CDR1 is MNHEY, CDR2 SMNVEV (reference sequence). Written as DNA, the CDR3 is TGTGCCAGCAGTTTAGAATACTCCCAAGAGACCCAGTACTTC. Its translation: CASSLEYSQETQYF.

This chain joins TRBV29-1 and TRBJ2-5, with 9 positions matching TRBD1. The ends lost 3 bases at V and 4 bases at J; junction bases unmatched: 9. Germline V lookup: CDR1 SQVTM, CDR2 ANQGSEA. The CDR3 extends over 15 amino acids. This CDR3 is CSVEMGQGGGETQYF. The CDR3 DNA sequence: TGCAGCGTTGAGATGGGACAGGGCGGAGGAGAGACCCAGTACTTC.

The chain links TRBV13 to TRBJ1-4; 7 nucleotides line up with TRBD1. The germline gives CDR1 PRHDT, CDR2 FYEKMQ (reference sequence). The CDR3 sequence is 15 residues long. The junction had 7 bases not matched to a gene; V was cut back by 5 bases and J by 4 bases. The chain's CDR3 is CASSPWDSLNEKLFF. For the CDR3, the DNA is TGTGCCAGCAGCCCATGGGACAGCCTTAATGAAAAACTGTTTTTT.

The V gene is TRBV6-6, the J gene TRBJ2-1; D is perhaps TRBD2 (6 bases). The CDR3 length is 14 residues. Germline-derived CDR1 and CDR2 are MNHNY and SVGAGI (reference sequence). Trimming left V 5 bases short and J 6 bases short, with 14 bases between. CDR3 sequence: CASSLGLRFNEQFF. As DNA, the CDR3 is TGTGCCAGCAGTCTGGGACTTCGTTTCAATGAGCAGTTCTTC.

The rearrangement uses TRBV19 and TRBJ2-7, with 11 positions matching TRBD2. V gave up 1 base and J gave up 4 bases; unmatched junction bases: 9. The germline V gene has CDR1 LNHDA and CDR2 SQIVND (reference sequence). This CDR3 spans 17 amino acids. CDR3 region: CASSIGGPGTSGYEQYF. The DNA for the CDR3 is TGTGCCAGTAGTATAGGTGGACCCGGGACTAGCGGATACGAGCAGTACTTC.